The 32 T cell receptor beta chains below all came from one sample that was sequenced in a study of T-cell memory formation after mild COVID-19. TCRdb reprocessed the 5' RACE reads with MiXCR, giving one entry per CDR3 protein. The table lists roughly 300,000 distinct CDR3 sequences, roughly 8.2% of them singletons, with about 20% in the top ten. Sequenced: PBMCs or a T cell subset sorted from them (not recorded which). Receptors originate from a man between 18 and 29 years old who had mild COVID-19 (a few samples of this study predate the infection). Cell type and time point are not known.

The chain joins TRBV20-1 to TRBJ2-5; TRBD2 is a possible D gene (5 bases). CDR3 size: 14 residues. Germline-derived CDR1 and CDR2 are DFQATT and SNEGSKA (reference sequence). V was cut by 5 bases and J by 5 bases, with 18 bases left in between. CDR3 residues: CSAELREGGETQYF. The CDR3 nucleotides read TGCAGTGCTGAACTACGGGAAGGTGGGGAGACCCAGTACTTC.

This chain uses TRBV30 with TRBJ2-2; D possibly corresponds to TRBD1 (6 bases). The CDR3 contains 14 residues. Germline loops: CDR1 GTSNPN, CDR2 SVGIG (reference sequence). Trimming stripped 3 bases from V and 0 bases from J, with 8 bases between. CDR3 loop: CAWRKGANTGELFF. The CDR3 DNA is TGTGCCTGGAGGAAGGGGGCGAACACCGGGGAGCTGTTTTTT.

This clonotype was seen only a few times. This chain links TRBV20-1 with TRBJ1-1; D is ambiguous. Germline CDR1 is DFQATT and CDR2 is SNEGSKA (reference sequence). CDR3 length: 13 residues. The V end was cut by 5 bases, the J end by 2 bases, with 12 bases between. CDR3 residues: CSARQALNTEAFF. For the CDR3, the DNA is TGCAGTGCTCGCCAGGCCCTTAACACTGAAGCTTTCTTT.

The V gene is TRBV2, the J gene TRBJ2-5; D is ambiguous. Trimming pared 4 bases from V and 2 bases from J, leaving 8 bases between. The CDR3 length is 13 residues. From germline, CDR1 is SNHLY and CDR2 FYNNEI. The chain's CDR3 is CASSGSKQETQYF. The CDR3 nucleotides are TGTGCCAGCAGTGGTAGCAAGCAAGAGACCCAGTACTTC.

In its sample, this clonotype was seen many times. The chain carries TRBV4-3 and TRBJ1-5; D unresolved. V lost 0 bases and J 3 bases, leaving 9 bases between the germline ends. The CDR3 length is 15 residues. Germline CDR1 reads LGHNA; CDR2 reads YSLEER. The CDR3 spells CASSQDLATNQPQHF. The CDR3 nucleotides are TGCGCCAGCAGCCAAGATTTGGCCACCAATCAGCCCCAGCATTTT.

This clonotype was observed a handful of times. The V and J genes are TRBV6-5 and TRBJ2-5; 11 bases are shared with TRBD1. Germline loops: CDR1 MNHEY, CDR2 SVGAGI. The CDR3 is made up of 16 amino acids. V trimming: 0 bases; J trimming: 6 bases; junction bases outside the gene matches: 6. CDR3 in amino acids: CASSYSGQGVPQTQYF. The CDR3 bases are TGTGCCAGCAGTTACTCGGGACAGGGGGTCCCCCAGACCCAGTACTTC.

This clonotype was found a few times. J is TRBJ1-2 and V is TRBV20-1, with D possibly matching TRBD1 (5 bases). The CDR3 runs 13 residues. V lost 5 bases to trimming and J lost 8 bases, with 18 bases between them. Germline V gives CDR1 DFQATT, CDR2 SNEGSKA (reference sequence). CDR3 nucleotide sequence: TGCAGTGCTGGACACGATGACAGTCCCGGCTACACCTTC. Protein: CSAGHDDSPGYTF.

J is TRBJ1-1 and V is TRBV7-6, with a weak D call TRBD1 (5 bases). The germline gives CDR1 SGHVS, CDR2 FNYEAQ. Trimming left V 4 bases short and J 7 bases short, with 19 bases between. The CDR3 runs 15 residues. The CDR3 protein is CASSSVPSGTGEAFF. Here the CDR3 DNA reads TGTGCCAGCAGCTCCGTCCCCTCAGGGACCGGTGAAGCTTTCTTT.

In this sample, this clonotype turned up many times. The chain couples TRBV11-2 to TRBJ2-3; D is perhaps TRBD2 (5 bases). The CDR3 extends over 13 amino acids. In germline, CDR1 is SGHAT, CDR2 FQNNGV. Trimming took off 5 bases at V and 2 bases at J, with 8 bases between the two ends. CDR3 bases: TGTGCCAGCAGCCCCGGACTCACAGATACGCAGTATTTT. This gives the protein CASSPGLTDTQYF.

The genes are TRBV7-2 and TRBJ1-2; TRBD1 agrees at 8 bases. This CDR3 has 15 residues. V was clipped by 1 base and J by 4 bases; unmatched bases: 5. Germline V lookup: CDR1 SGHTA, CDR2 FQGNSA. CDR3 region: CASSLEGQAIYGYTF. The CDR3 DNA reads TGTGCCAGCAGCTTAGAGGGACAGGCAATCTATGGCTACACCTTC.

The chain is built from TRBV7-2 and TRBJ1-4, with D unresolved. The CDR3 length is 15 residues. Germline V gives CDR1 SGHTA, CDR2 FQGNSA. V was trimmed by 2 bases and J by 3 bases, leaving 10 bases between them. The chain's CDR3 is CASSLQVAANEKLFF. DNA of the CDR3: TGTGCCAGCAGCTTACAGGTGGCGGCTAATGAAAAACTGTTTTTT. Variable domain in full (rest from reference TRBV7-2 and TRBJ1-4): GAGVSQSPSNKVTEKGKDVELRCDPISGHTALYWYRQSLGQGLEFLIYFQGNSAPDKSGLPSDRFSAERTGGSVSTLTIQRTQQEDSAVYLCASSLQVAANEKLFFGSGTQLSVL.

The V and J genes are TRBV6-2 or TRBV6-3 and TRBJ1-5; a weak D match, TRBD1 (5 bases). This CDR3 is 16 amino acids long. V was pared by 5 bases and J by 3 bases, with 17 bases between. CDR1 MNHEY and CDR2 SVGEGT come from the germline V gene. This CDR3 is CASSAHYGGNNQPQHF. CDR3 bases: TGTGCCAGCAGTGCCCATTACGGGGGAAACAATCAGCCCCAGCATTTT.

In regard to this clonotype: A read error may explain this, as a much larger clone is one base away. The chain recombines TRBV5-1 with TRBJ2-3; weak D call: TRBD1 (6 bases). Germline V gene sequence: CDR1 SGHRS, CDR2 YFSETQ. This CDR3 contains 13 residues. CDR3: CASMEQGTDTRYF. The CDR3 coding sequence is TGCGCCAGCATGGAACAGGGTACAGATACGCGGTATTTT. The complete variable domain, with remaining parts taken from reference TRBV5-1 and TRBJ2-3, reads KAGVTQTPRYLIKTRGQQVTLSCSPISGHRSVSWYQQTPGQGLQFLFEYFSETQRNKGNFPGRFSGRQFSNSRSEMNVSTLELGDSALYLCASMEQGTDTRYFGPGTRLTVL.

The V gene is TRBV7-6, the J gene TRBJ2-2, with D hard to call. V was cut by 5 bases and J by 6 bases, with 7 bases left in between. This CDR3 contains 12 residues. Germline V lookup: CDR1 SGHVS, CDR2 FNYEAQ. CDR3 sequence (DNA): TGTGCCAGCAGCGCCTTTTCCGGGGAGCTGTTTTTT. Protein: CASSAFSGELFF.

This clonotype has only a few counts. The CDR3 nucleotides read TGCAGTGCTATACCGAGGAGGACTGAAGCTTTCTTT. Residues: CSAIPRRTEAFF. The rearrangement links TRBV20-1 to TRBJ1-1; D is undetermined. Trimming took off 4 bases at V and 5 bases at J, with 11 bases between the two ends. The CDR3 runs 12 residues. Germline CDR1 reads DFQATT; CDR2 reads SNEGSKA (reference sequence).

This clonotype was detected a few times. This sequence joins TRBV6-1 and TRBJ2-1, with D perhaps matching TRBD1 (6 bases). The CDR3 totals 15 residues. V lost 4 bases, J lost 2 bases, and 12 bases lay in between. Per germline, CDR1 MNHNS and CDR2 SASEGT. The CDR3 coding sequence is TGTGCCAGCAGTGCCCTGACAGGCACCTACAATGAGCAGTTCTTC. This gives the protein CASSALTGTYNEQFF.

V is TRBV30 and J is TRBJ1-3; the D is unclear. Trimming cost V 7 bases and J 0 bases, with 10 bases left between them. The CDR3 contains 13 residues. Per germline, CDR1 GTSNPN and CDR2 SVGIG (reference sequence). The CDR3 region is CASLTSSGNTIYF. The CDR3 nucleotides read TGTGCCTCACTCACGAGCTCTGGAAACACCATATATTTT.

The V call is TRBV24-1, the J call TRBJ2-1, with 11 bases matching TRBD2. The CDR3 is 15 residues long. Germline V gene lookup returns CDR1 KGHDR and CDR2 SFDVKD. The junction had 4 bases not matched to a gene; V was cut back by 3 bases and J by 7 bases. The DNA of the CDR3 is TGTGCCACCAGTGATCCCCGGACTAGCGGGAATGAGCAGTTCTTC. It encodes CATSDPRTSGNEQFF.

This clonotype was detected ten times or more. As DNA, the CDR3 is TGTGCCAGCAGCTTTGGGAACACTGAAGCTTTCTTT. It yields the protein CASSFGNTEAFF. This chain uses TRBV7-3 with TRBJ1-1; D gene unclear. The germline V gene has CDR1 SGHTA and CDR2 FQGTGA. Trimming cost V 3 bases and J 1 base, with 3 bases left between them. CDR3 length equals 12 residues.

Points on this clonotype: This sequence may be a read error, since a much larger clone differs from it by one base. This rearrangement joins TRBV5-6 to TRBJ2-7; D is possibly TRBD1 (5 bases). CDR3 length: 14 amino acids. The germline V gene encodes CDR1 SGHDT and CDR2 YYEEEE. The V end lost 7 bases, the J end lost 2 bases, and 16 bases lay between the germline ends. This chain's CDR3 is CASGSLVRAYEQYF. The CDR3 nucleotides are TGTGCCAGCGGGTCCCTGGTCAGGGCCTACGAGCAGTACTTC.

This chain links TRBV12-3 or TRBV12-4 with TRBJ2-1; TRBD2 agrees at 7 bases. The CDR3 covers 14 residues. J was trimmed by 5 bases and V by 3 bases; bases with no gene match: 4. The CDR3 DNA reads as TGTGCCAGCAGTTTTACTAGCGTCAACAATGAGCAGTTCTTC. Its translation: CASSFTSVNNEQFF.

In this sample, this clonotype turned up a few times. The rearrangement uses TRBV12-3 or TRBV12-4 and TRBJ2-3, with 10 bases fitting TRBD2. After removal of 6 bases from V and 2 bases from J, the junction contained 8 bases not matched to a gene. The CDR3 extends over 16 amino acids. The CDR3 loop is CASSVRAGGDTDTQYF. CDR3 sequence (DNA): TGTGCCAGCAGCGTTAGAGCGGGGGGGGACACAGATACGCAGTATTTT.

This sequence joins TRBV20-1 and TRBJ2-3; the match to TRBD1 covers 7 bases. This CDR3 is 14 amino acids long. CDR1 and CDR2 (germline): DFQATT, SNEGSKA (reference sequence). V gave up 3 bases and J gave up 2 bases; unmatched junction bases: 5. In nucleotides, the CDR3 is TGCAGTGCTAGTCGGGACAGTCTCACAGATACGCAGTATTTT. The encoded protein is CSASRDSLTDTQYF.

This clonotype was counted between two and nine times. V usage is TRBV9 and J usage is TRBJ2-1, with 13 nucleotides matching TRBD2. The V and J ends lost 0 bases and 7 bases, in that order; junction bases with no gene match: 7. The germline CDR1 and CDR2 sequences are SGDLS and YYNGEE. There are 17 residues in the CDR3. The CDR3 sequence: CASSVGLAGGRGNEQFF. DNA of the CDR3: TGTGCCAGCAGCGTAGGACTAGCGGGGGGCCGAGGGAATGAGCAGTTCTTC.

V is TRBV5-1 and J is TRBJ1-4; possible D gene TRBD1, 6 bases. CDR3 length: 17 amino acids. Germline loops: CDR1 SGHRS, CDR2 YFSETQ. V was cut by 5 bases and J by 5 bases, with 22 bases left in between. CDR3 nucleotides: TGCGCCAGCAGGGAGGGGCGGGGGGCCCGAAGAAATGAAAAACTGTTTTTT. Translated: CASREGRGARRNEKLFF.

The CDR3 region has the DNA TGTGCCAGCAGCCAATATCTTGGCCCAACCTACGAGCAGTACTTC. Its protein product is CASSQYLGPTYEQYF. The chain links TRBV4-2 to TRBJ2-7, with no clear D. The germline V and J ends were trimmed by 2 bases and 2 bases, with 13 bases remaining between them. The CDR3 is 15 residues long. Germline V gene lookup returns CDR1 LGHNA and CDR2 YNFKEQ.

This chain connects TRBV18 to TRBJ1-5, with D tentatively TRBD1 (5 bases). Trimming cost V 3 bases and J 6 bases, with 9 bases left between them. The CDR3 totals 13 residues. Germline lookup yields CDR1 KGHSH and CDR2 LQKENI. The CDR3 DNA is TGTGCCAGCTCACCGGGGGTTCGTCAGCCCCAGCATTTT. This gives the protein CASSPGVRQPQHF.

A few counts support this clonotype. This chain joins TRBV6-5 and TRBJ2-6, with a weak D call TRBD1 (6 bases). Trimming removed 2 bases from V and 0 bases from J, with 17 bases in between. Germline loops: CDR1 MNHEY, CDR2 SVGAGI. The CDR3 totals 19 residues. In DNA form, the CDR3 reads TGTGCCAGCAGTTACGAGGGGCCGGGACAAAGCTCTGGGGCCAACGTCCTGACTTTC. Its protein product is CASSYEGPGQSSGANVLTF.

This clonotype was counted at least ten times. V usage is TRBV5-5 and J usage is TRBJ2-5, with 11 bases fitting TRBD2. V was pared by 1 base and J by 5 bases, with 4 bases of the junction left unmatched. The CDR3 is 15 residues long. Germline values: CDR1 SGHKS, CDR2 YYEKEE (reference sequence). Written as DNA, the CDR3 is TGTGCCAGCAGCTTGTTTAGCGGGGGGGCCGAGACCCAGTACTTC. Encoded protein: CASSLFSGGAETQYF.

This clonotype was detected only a few times. The chain couples TRBV4-1 to TRBJ1-5, with 8 bases lining up with TRBD1. V lost 3 bases, J lost 4 bases, and 8 bases stayed unmatched. The CDR3 consists of 16 residues. Germline CDR1 and CDR2: MGHRA and YSYEKL. In nucleotides, the CDR3 is TGCGCCAGCAGCCAGCCAGACAGGGGACGAAATCAGCCCCAGCATTTT. This gives the protein CASSQPDRGRNQPQHF.

This clonotype was counted a few times. The chain has TRBV7-2 and TRBJ2-7; D uncertain. Trimming stripped 4 bases from V and 4 bases from J, with 17 bases between. The CDR3 totals 15 residues. The germline V gene encodes CDR1 SGHTA and CDR2 FQGNSA. CDR3 sequence (DNA): TGTGCCAGCAGCTCCTTCCTCCGACCCCCTTACGAGCAGTACTTC. It encodes CASSSFLRPPYEQYF.

This clonotype was counted between two and nine times. The rearrangement links TRBV18 to TRBJ2-1, with TRBD2 matching over 10 bases. Trimming took 1 base from V and 0 from J; bases not matched to a gene: 6. Germline assignment: CDR1 KGHSH and CDR2 LQKENI. The CDR3 totals 18 residues. The CDR3 protein is CASSPLPSGGASYNEQFF. The CDR3 coding sequence is TGTGCCAGCTCACCACTTCCCAGCGGGGGGGCCTCCTACAATGAGCAGTTCTTC.